The following is a T cell receptor beta chain sequence with its context. This sample was included in a study of response to subunit inactivated influenza vaccine. TCRdb fed the RT-PCR reads into MiXCR, producing one record per CDR3 protein. The sample yields more than 450,000 distinct CDR3 sequences, approximately 10% seen once. CDR1 is LNHDA and CDR2 is SQIVND in the germline V gene (reference sequence). The CDR3 covers 13 residues. V shed 5 bases, J shed 9 bases, and the junction held 6 bases outside the gene matches. The source material was PBMCs from blood, sampled on the day of vaccination. The source is a man in his fifties or sixties who received an inactivated influenza vaccine. The chain employs TRBV19 and TRBJ2-5, with 10 positions matching TRBD2. The CDR3 reads CASSLTGLAAQYF. The CDR3 DNA follows: TGTGCCAGTAGTCTAACCGGACTAGCGGCCCAGTACTTC.